This TCR beta chain was recorded in a study of identical twins. General study results and limits: Compared with unrelated sharing, twin-shared out-of-frame alpha sequences had more low-probability sequences. With abundant cord blood beta clonotypes, insertions were fewer; memory repertoires showed no such pattern. With beta out-of-frame sequences, excess sharing by twins was weaker.

Trimming shortened V by 1 base and J by 10 bases, and 11 bases separated the two germline ends. CDR3 length equals 12 residues. Looked up from germline, CDR1 is MDHEN and CDR2 is SYDVKM. For this clonotype: The antigen is unknown.

A universal primer site came from template switching; cDNA carried unique molecular identifiers. A single record per CDR3 protein comes from TCRdb applying MiXCR to the 5' RACE reads. Of 1.5 million or so distinct CDR3 sequences listed, under 35% are singletons. The rearrangement uses TRBV28 and TRBJ2-7, with D unresolved. This receptor was taken from a newborn girl in good health. The sequenced sample consisted of cord blood. CDR3 DNA: TGTGCCAGCAGTTTATTTTTATATAGCCAGTACTTC. Translation: CASSLFLYSQYF.